Sequencing of this T cell receptor (beta chain) was carried out in a study of blood T cell repertoires in COVID-19. Study-wide context: Acute-phase and convalescent COVID-19 samples originated in the United States, Italy and Spain.

This CDR3 contains 14 residues. Trimming pared 4 bases from V and 6 bases from J, leaving 10 bases between. Germline-derived CDR1 and CDR2 are KGHSH and LQKENI. TCRdb keeps only in-frame clones here, not all; method: immunoSEQ multiplex PCR. The table includes approximately 260,000 clones, about 85% detected once. Membership in each cohort depended on participant-reported clinical history. The source material was PBMCs or T cells enriched from blood (not recorded which). The chain is built from TRBV18 and TRBJ1-6; perhaps TRBD1 as D (5 bases). The TCR originated in a woman in her fifties or sixties who had been exposed to COVID-19. CDR3 amino acids: CASSQGNGNSPLHF. The CDR3 nucleotides read TGTGCCAGCTCACAGGGGAATGGTAATTCACCCCTCCACTTT. Complete variable domain (other parts from reference TRBV18 and TRBJ1-6): NAGVMQNPRHLVRRRGQEARLRCSPMKGHSHVYWYRQLPEEGLKFMVYLQKENIIDESGMPKERFSAEFPKEGPSILRIQQVVRGDSAAYFCASSQGNGNSPLHFGNGTRLTVT.